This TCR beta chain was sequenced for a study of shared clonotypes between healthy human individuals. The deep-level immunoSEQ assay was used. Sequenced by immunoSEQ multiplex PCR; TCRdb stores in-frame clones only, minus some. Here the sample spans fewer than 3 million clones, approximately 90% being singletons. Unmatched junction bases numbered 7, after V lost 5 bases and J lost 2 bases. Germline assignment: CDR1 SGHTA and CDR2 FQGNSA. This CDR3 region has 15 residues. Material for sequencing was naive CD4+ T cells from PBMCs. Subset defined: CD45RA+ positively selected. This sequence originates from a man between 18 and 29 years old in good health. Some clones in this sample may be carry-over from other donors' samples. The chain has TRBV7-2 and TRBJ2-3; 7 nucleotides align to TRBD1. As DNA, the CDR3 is TGTGCCAGCAGCCCCTATGGACAGGTCACAGATACGCAGTATTTT. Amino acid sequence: CASSPYGQVTDTQYF.